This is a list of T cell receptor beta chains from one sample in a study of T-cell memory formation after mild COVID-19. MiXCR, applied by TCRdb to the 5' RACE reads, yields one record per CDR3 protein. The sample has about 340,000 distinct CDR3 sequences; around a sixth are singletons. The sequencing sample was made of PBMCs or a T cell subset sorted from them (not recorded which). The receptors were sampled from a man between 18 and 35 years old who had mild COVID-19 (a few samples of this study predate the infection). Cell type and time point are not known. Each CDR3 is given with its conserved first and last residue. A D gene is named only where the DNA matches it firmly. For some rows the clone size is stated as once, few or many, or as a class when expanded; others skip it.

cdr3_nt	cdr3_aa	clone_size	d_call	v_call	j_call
TGCGCCAGCAGCTTGGCCCAGGGAGGCGCTACAGATACGCAGTATTTT	CASSLAQGGATDTQYF	many	.	TRBV5-1	TRBJ2-3
TGCGCCAGCAGCTTCGACGGACAGAACACTGAAGCTTTCTTT	CASSFDGQNTEAFF	few	.	TRBV5-1	TRBJ1-1
TGCGCCAGCAGCTTGGAGGGGGGTGGCAAGACCCAGTACTTC	CASSLEGGGKTQYF	.	.	TRBV5-1	TRBJ2-5
TGCAGCGTTCTAAAGTTGACAGGGACTTCCTATGGCTACACCTTC	CSVLKLTGTSYGYTF	.	TRBD1	TRBV29-1	TRBJ1-2
TGTGCCAGCAGCTGGGTTGACTATGGCTACACCTTC	CASSWVDYGYTF	few	.	TRBV7-2	TRBJ1-2
TGTGCCAGCAGTTATTACGGGGTAAGCTCCTACAATGAGCAGTTCTTC	CASSYYGVSSYNEQFF	.	.	TRBV6-2/TRBV6-3	TRBJ2-1
TGTGCCAGTACAATAGCGGGGGGGCCGGGTGAGCAGTTCTTC	CASTIAGGPGEQFF	few	TRBD2	TRBV19	TRBJ2-1
TGTGCCAGCAGCTTGGATTCGGTGTTTAGGGAGAAGGACACTGAAGCTTTCTTT	CASSLDSVFREKDTEAFF	.	.	TRBV5-4	TRBJ1-1
TGCAGCGTTCGGTACCGGACTAGCGGGAACATTCAGTACTTC	CSVRYRTSGNIQYF	.	TRBD2	TRBV29-1	TRBJ2-4
TGTGCCAGCAGACAATCCGGGACAGCTGGAAACACCATATATTTT	CASRQSGTAGNTIYF	few	TRBD1	TRBV28	TRBJ1-3
TGTGCCAGCAGCCAAGAATCAGGGTTCAATGAGCAGTTCTTC	CASSQESGFNEQFF	few	.	TRBV14	TRBJ2-1
TGTGCCAGCACACAGGGCGGCTACGAGCAGTACTTC	CASTQGGYEQYF	few	.	TRBV2	TRBJ2-7
TGTGCCATCCGGCCCTCGCCGAACACTGAAGCTTTCTTT	CAIRPSPNTEAFF	.	.	TRBV10-3	TRBJ1-1
TGTGCCAGCAGCACAGGGGAACCCATGAACACTGAAGCTTTCTTT	CASSTGEPMNTEAFF	few	TRBD1	TRBV5-4	TRBJ1-1
TGCAGTGCCGGGTGGGGGAGCACAGATACGCAGTATTTT	CSAGWGSTDTQYF	few	.	TRBV20-1	TRBJ2-3